This T cell receptor beta chain is drawn from a study of human T cells and chemical hapten exposure. As for the study in general: Sensitization employed 2% DPC on about 2 cm by about 2 cm of upper inner arm skin. General observations from the study: Once DPC sensitization occurred, TCRs above 1 in 1000 frequency showed no change.

Specified time point: patch test 3, about 24 weeks after DPC sensitization. Treatment in this sample: therapeutic diphenylcyclopropenone sensitization with weekly scalp DPC. As for this clonotype: Its antigen is unknown.

The J segment lost 6 bases and the V segment lost 5 bases, leaving 1 base of the junction unmatched. The length of the CDR3 is 10 residues. Germline V lookup: CDR1 SQVTM, CDR2 ANQGSEA. Via MiXCR, TCRdb re-called the RACE reads, giving one row per CDR3 protein. The sample has about 160,000 distinct CDR3 sequences; around a quarter are singletons. The genes are TRBV29-1 and TRBJ2-7; 7 bases fit TRBD1. This receptor was obtained from a woman younger than 35 with alopecia areata. Some clones in this sample may be carry-over from other donors' samples. The specimen comprised whole blood, sampled in connection with sensitization to the hapten diphenylcyclopropenone (DPC). For the CDR3, the DNA is TGCAGCGTTCGACAGGGCGAGCAGTACTTC. Translated: CSVRQGEQYF.